The sequence of this T cell receptor (beta chain) was determined in a study of response to subunit inactivated influenza vaccine. Germline loops: CDR1 MDHEN, CDR2 SYDVKM. J lost 10 bases, V lost 5 bases, and 12 bases had no gene match. This CDR3 spans 16 amino acids. MiXCR, run by TCRdb on the RT-PCR reads, gives a single entry per CDR3 protein. This sample yields 600,000 to 850,000 distinct CDR3 sequences, of which 11% to 15% are seen a single time; less than 9% belongs to the top ten. Notes on the study in general: Authors suggested each seasonal influenza vaccination recruits few new T cells.

This clonotype was counted a few times. What it recognizes is unknown. V usage is TRBV28 and J usage is TRBJ2-1; 12 nucleotides match TRBD2. This receptor was taken from a man aged 50 to 59 who received an inactivated influenza vaccine. The sequencing here drew on PBMCs from blood, taken about 14 days before vaccination. The CDR3 DNA reads TGTGCCAGCAGTGCCCGGACTAGCGGGATCTCAGGGGAGCAGTTCTTC. Its translation: CASSARTSGISGEQFF. The full variable domain, in which reference TRBV28 and TRBJ2-1 provide the parts outside the CDR3, is DVKVTQSSRYLVKRTGEKVFLECVQDMDHENMFWYRQDPGLGLRLIYFSYDVKMKEKGDIPEGYSVSREKKERFSLILESASTNQTSMYLCASSARTSGISGEQFFGPGTRLTVL.